The 26 T cell receptor beta chains reported below all come from one sample, sequenced in a study of blood T cells in healthy people across ages. Alongside a J-beta primer mix, a sample-barcoded 5' primer served in a second PCR lasting roughly 6 to 12 cycles. TCRdb recomputed calls from the 5' RACE reads with MiXCR, one row per CDR3 protein. The sample consists of 1,500,000 or so distinct CDR3 sequences, roughly two fifths of them appearing once. The sample taken for sequencing was blood. All receptors come from a woman between 18 and 29 years old in good health.

This clonotype was observed a few times. The chain joins TRBV12-3 or TRBV12-4 to TRBJ1-2, with D unresolved. With 5 bases removed from V and 4 bases from J, the gap between germline ends came to 11 bases. The length of the CDR3 is 13 residues. The CDR3 DNA sequence: TGTGCCAGCAGTCCTGGGGAGTTCTATGGCTACACCTTC. Amino acid sequence: CASSPGEFYGYTF.

J is TRBJ2-7 and V is TRBV11-2; a weak D match, TRBD2 (6 bases). Germline values: CDR1 SGHAT, CDR2 FQNNGV. This CDR3 comprises 13 residues. V was pared by 5 bases and J by 7 bases, with 15 bases between. The CDR3 coding sequence is TGTGCCAGCAGCCCCCTGGGGGACTGGGAGCAGTACTTC. Its translation: CASSPLGDWEQYF.

CDR3 sequence (DNA): TGTGCCAGCAGCTTAGGAGACAGGGGGCGGGGAAACACTGAAGCTTTCTTT. Its protein is CASSLGDRGRGNTEAFF. The chain uses TRBV11-2 and TRBJ1-1; 10 bases match TRBD1. The CDR3 runs to 17 residues. Germline lookup yields CDR1 SGHAT and CDR2 FQNNGV. V lost 1 base and J lost 2; bases outside the gene matches: 7.

The chain combines TRBV7-9 with TRBJ2-4; TRBD1 aligns across 9 bases. V gave up 1 base and J gave up 10 bases; unmatched junction bases: 5. Germline V gene sequence: CDR1 SEHNR, CDR2 FQNEAQ (reference sequence). CDR3 length equals 14 residues. CDR3 loop: CASSLVAGQGIQYF. Here the CDR3 DNA reads TGTGCCAGCAGCTTAGTCGCGGGACAGGGTATTCAGTACTTC.

This chain connects TRBV15 to TRBJ1-1; unclear D gene. This CDR3 contains 15 residues. Germline V gene data show CDR1 as LNHNV and CDR2 as YYDKDF (reference sequence). The ends were cut back, 0 bases at V and 9 bases at J, with 17 bases in the middle. The CDR3 reads CATSRDPPGRPQAFF. As DNA, the CDR3 is TGTGCCACCAGCAGAGATCCTCCCGGCCGGCCACAAGCTTTCTTT.

The CDR3 region has the DNA TGCAGTGCTAGAGACCTAGCGGGTCGACGTTACAATGAGCAGTTCTTC. Translating gives CSARDLAGRRYNEQFF. The rearrangement links TRBV20-1 to TRBJ2-1, with TRBD2 identical over 8 bases. CDR1 and CDR2 (germline): DFQATT, SNEGSKA (reference sequence). The CDR3 runs to 16 residues. V gave up 0 bases and J gave up 4 bases; unmatched junction bases: 8.

The V and J genes are TRBV28 and TRBJ1-4; 8 bases agree with TRBD1. In germline, CDR1 is MDHEN, CDR2 SYDVKM. This CDR3 region has 18 residues. V shed 2 bases, J shed 1 base, and the junction held 9 bases outside the gene matches. CDR3 in amino acids: CASSLDQTGEVTNEKLFF. The CDR3, as DNA: TGTGCCAGCAGTTTAGACCAGACAGGGGAGGTAACTAATGAAAAACTGTTTTTT.

V usage is TRBV18 and J usage is TRBJ1-2; no firm D call. V dropped 5 bases and J dropped 5 bases, with 6 bases sitting between them. The CDR3 has 11 amino acids. Germline-derived CDR1 and CDR2 are KGHSH and LQKENI. In DNA form, the CDR3 reads TGTGCCAGCTCAGTAGCTTATGGCTACACCTTC. Encoded protein: CASSVAYGYTF. The entire variable domain, with the rest obtained from reference TRBV18 and TRBJ1-2, is as follows: NAGVMQNPRHLVRRRGQEARLRCSPMKGHSHVYWYRQLPEEGLKFMVYLQKENIIDESGMPKERFSAEFPKEGPSILRIQQVVRGDSAAYFCASSVAYGYTFGSGTRLTVV.

The V gene is TRBV4-2, the J gene TRBJ2-1; 13 nucleotides match TRBD2. The CDR3 totals 18 residues. V gave up 1 base and J gave up 4 bases; unmatched junction bases: 7. CDR1 is LGHNA and CDR2 is YNFKEQ in the germline V gene. CDR3 bases: TGTGCCAGCAGCCAAGGGACTAGCGGGAGTGCGGGGTACAATGAGCAGTTCTTC. Amino acid sequence: CASSQGTSGSAGYNEQFF.

This clonotype has at least ten counts. The J gene is TRBJ2-1, the V gene TRBV11-2, with TRBD2 identical over 8 bases. This CDR3 is built from 16 residues. V shed 5 bases and J 8 bases; nucleotides not matched to a gene: 14. Germline V gene data show CDR1 as SGHAT and CDR2 as FQNNGV. The CDR3 loop reads CASSRAGWGLVDEQFF. The CDR3 region has the DNA TGTGCCAGCAGCCGAGCCGGATGGGGACTAGTGGATGAGCAGTTCTTC.

This clonotype was recorded once. The V and J genes are TRBV27 and TRBJ2-1, with D perhaps given as TRBD1 or TRBD2 (5 bases each). Germline V gene data show CDR1 as MNHEY and CDR2 as SMNVEV (reference sequence). Trimming shortened V by 4 bases and J by 13 bases, and 20 bases separated the two germline ends. The CDR3 runs to 14 residues. The CDR3 coding sequence is TGTGCCAGCAGTTCGGGACGTAGTGGTGAGACCCAGTTCTTC. Encoded protein: CASSSGRSGETQFF.

The chain combines TRBV20-1 with TRBJ1-6, with TRBD1 as a possible D gene (5 bases). V shed 5 bases and J shed 4 bases, with 18 bases lying between them. Germline values: CDR1 DFQATT, CDR2 SNEGSKA (reference sequence). The CDR3 is 16 amino acids. In nucleotides, the CDR3 is TGCAGTGCTCCCCGTGGGGGGGGACGTTATAATTCACCCCTCCACTTT. Translation gives CSAPRGGGRYNSPLHF.

The sample holds a few counts of this clonotype. The V call is TRBV7-2, the J call TRBJ2-3; the match to TRBD2 covers 9 bases. Unmatched junction bases numbered 9, after V lost 4 bases and J lost 4 bases. Germline CDR1 SGHTA, CDR2 FQGNSA. This CDR3 has 16 residues. The DNA for the CDR3 is TGTGCCAGCAGCTCCCGCCGGACTAGCGTTCCAGATACGCAGTATTTT. Encoded protein: CASSSRRTSVPDTQYF.

The chain joins TRBV27 to TRBJ1-2; the D gene is possibly TRBD1 (5 bases). Germline V gives CDR1 MNHEY, CDR2 SMNVEV (reference sequence). The V end was cut by 6 bases, the J end by 5 bases, with 19 bases between. This CDR3 has 15 amino acids. CDR3 DNA sequence: TGTGCCAGCAGCTACAGTGGAGGGACTGGTTATGGCTACACCTTC. Translating it yields CASSYSGGTGYGYTF.

This clonotype was found a few times. The CDR3 is CASASGRSYEQYF. The CDR3 region has the DNA TGTGCCTCGGCCAGCGGGAGGTCCTACGAGCAGTACTTC. The chain links TRBV6-2 or TRBV6-3 to TRBJ2-7; TRBD2 matches 9 bases. CDR3 size: 13 residues. Germline lookup yields CDR1 MNHEY and CDR2 SVGEGT. The trim removed 11 bases at V and 1 base at J, leaving 6 bases unmatched.

This clonotype has only a few counts. The chain employs TRBV13 and TRBJ2-1; D is ambiguous. There are 17 residues in the CDR3. V lost 2 bases to trimming and J lost 0 bases, with 14 bases between them. Germline loops: CDR1 PRHDT, CDR2 FYEKMQ (reference sequence). The CDR3, as DNA: TGTGCCAGCAGCTTAAGGGTGGAGACTTCCTCCTACAATGAGCAGTTCTTC. Translation: CASSLRVETSSYNEQFF.

The chain joins TRBV7-8 to TRBJ2-3; D remains unclear. The CDR3 covers 13 residues. In germline, CDR1 is SGHVS, CDR2 FQNEAQ. V shed 0 bases and J shed 3 bases, with 4 bases lying between them. CDR3 residues: CASSLAMTDTQYF. Here the CDR3 DNA reads TGTGCCAGCAGCTTAGCCATGACAGATACGCAGTATTTT. Full variable domain (remainder filled in from reference TRBV7-8 and TRBJ2-3): GAGVSQSPRYKVAKRGQDVALRCDPISGHVSLFWYQQALGQGPEFLTYFQNEAQLDKSGLPSDRFFAERPEGSVSTLKIQRTQQEDSAVYLCASSLAMTDTQYFGPGTRLTVL.

This chain joins TRBV24-1 and TRBJ2-7; D is undetermined. Trimming stripped 3 bases from V and 4 bases from J, with 9 bases between. CDR3 length equals 13 residues. Germline V gives CDR1 KGHDR, CDR2 SFDVKD. The CDR3 DNA reads TGTGCCACCAGTGATACAAAAGAGTACGAGCAGTACTTC. Translated, it gives CATSDTKEYEQYF.

The chain joins TRBV6-7 to TRBJ1-5; 9 bases line up with TRBD1. Being an ORF, TRBV6-7 has a function that is uncertain. V was clipped by 5 bases and J by 4 bases; unmatched bases: 18. This CDR3 contains 19 residues. CDR3 loop: CASSRPPGQGDSPNQPQHF. CDR3 DNA sequence: TGTGCCAGCAGTAGACCCCCGGGACAGGGAGATTCCCCGAATCAGCCCCAGCATTTT.

V usage is TRBV4-1 and J usage is TRBJ2-3, with D possibly matching TRBD2 (7 bases). The V end lost 4 bases, the J end lost 5 bases, and 16 bases lay between the germline ends. The CDR3 extends over 15 amino acids. CDR1 and CDR2 from the germline V gene are MGHRA and YSYEKL. The CDR3 loop is CASSPNRGAKDTQYF. CDR3 DNA sequence: TGCGCCAGCAGCCCTAACCGGGGGGCGAAAGATACGCAGTATTTT.

The chain combines TRBV4-3 with TRBJ2-1, with a tentative D call TRBD1 (5 bases). This CDR3 region has 17 residues. CDR1 is LGHNA, CDR2 YSLEER, per germline. The V end lost 0 bases, the J end lost 6 bases, and 18 bases lay between the germline ends. The CDR3 nucleotides read TGCGCCAGCAGCCAAGAAGGGGCGGCTTTAGGGTTCAATGAGCAGTTCTTC. Translated, it gives CASSQEGAALGFNEQFF.

The table lists this clonotype with a few counts. The chain combines TRBV10-3 with TRBJ1-2; D gene unclear. The germline gives CDR1 ENHRY, CDR2 SYGVKD. V was pared by 3 bases and J by 4 bases, with 15 bases between. This CDR3 comprises 15 residues. CDR3 nucleotide sequence: TGTGCCATCAGTGATGGATCCAGCGACTTCTATGGCTACACCTTC. This encodes CAISDGSSDFYGYTF.

The genes are TRBV6-5 and TRBJ1-1; the D is unclear. The V gene's germline CDR1 is MNHEY and CDR2 SVGAGI. V dropped 0 bases and J dropped 0 bases, with 11 bases sitting between them. This CDR3 is built from 16 residues. The CDR3 here is CASSYSILIMNTEAFF. For the CDR3, the DNA is TGTGCCAGCAGTTACTCGATCCTTATCATGAACACTGAAGCTTTCTTT.

The gene calls are TRBV7-9 and TRBJ1-4; weak D call: TRBD1 (5 bases). Trimming stripped 7 bases from V and 13 bases from J, with 19 bases between. The CDR3 consists of 13 residues. Germline lookup yields CDR1 SEHNR and CDR2 FQNEAQ (reference sequence). CDR3 nucleotides: TGTGCCAGCACGTTACCGACAGCCGAGGTACTGTTTTTT. Translation: CASTLPTAEVLFF. Supplemented by reference TRBV7-9 and TRBJ1-4, the full variable domain reads DTGVSQNPRHKITKRGQNVTFRCDPISEHNRLYWYRQTLGQGPEFLTYFQNEAQLEKSRLLSDRFSAERPKGSFSTLEIQRTEQGDSAMYLCASTLPTAEVLFFGSGTQLSVL.

The rearrangement joins TRBV6-5 to TRBJ2-7, with TRBD2 matching over 10 bases. This CDR3 has 15 residues. Germline V lookup: CDR1 MNHEY, CDR2 SVGAGI. V shed 8 bases and J 2 bases; nucleotides not matched to a gene: 9. DNA for the CDR3: TGTGCCAGCGGAGACGGACTAGCGGAAACCTACGAGCAGTACTTC. It is translated as CASGDGLAETYEQYF.

This sequence joins TRBV6-2 or TRBV6-3 and TRBJ1-1; D is undetermined. CDR1 is MNHEY, CDR2 SVGEGT, per germline. The CDR3 totals 13 residues. Trimming stripped 7 bases from V and 0 bases from J, with 9 bases between. CDR3 DNA sequence: TGTGCCAGCACGGCGGATTTGAACACTGAAGCTTTCTTT. Encoded protein: CASTADLNTEAFF.